Listed below are T cell receptor beta chains from one sample, sequenced in a study of control samples from healthy donors and cancer patients. The repertoire was sequenced with immunoSEQ multiplex PCR; TCRdb's copy has only in-frame clones and lacks some. The table lists more than 85,000 clones, approximately 90% of them singletons. Sequenced sample: PBMCs. The receptor source for this set is an older woman with lung cancer. Both conserved end residues are part of each CDR3. A D gene is named only where the DNA matches it firmly. Clone size, where shown, is once, few, many, or a class for clones that have expanded.

>TRBV19|TRBJ1-1|TRBD1|.
CASSLGGQGGIVGAFF
TGTGCCAGTAGTTTGGGCGGACAGGGAGGGATCGTGGGAGCTTTCTTT
>TRBV19|TRBJ1-4|TRBD1|.
CASKDRVGNGNEKLFF
TGTGCCAGTAAGGACAGGGTCGGGAACGGTAATGAAAAACTGTTTTTT
>TRBV20-1|TRBJ1-2|.|.
CSASGHRYGYTF
TGCAGTGCTAGTGGGCACCGCTATGGCTACACCTTC
>TRBV19|TRBJ2-7|TRBD2|.
CASSIGSGSEQYF
TGTGCCAGTAGTATTGGTAGCGGGAGCGAGCAGTACTTC
>TRBV28|TRBJ1-1|TRBD1|.
CASSFPRDREAFF
TGTGCCAGCAGTTTTCCCCGGGACAGAGAAGCTTTCTTT
>TRBV19|TRBJ2-7|TRBD2|.
CASSIGTSGSHEQYF
TGTGCCAGTAGTATTGGGACTAGCGGGAGTCACGAGCAGTACTTC
>TRBV12-3/TRBV12-4|TRBJ1-4|.|.
CASSLRGGEKLFF
TGTGCCAGCAGTTTAAGGGGCGGTGAAAAACTGTTTTTT
>TRBV28|TRBJ1-4|TRBD1|.
CASSLRTGGNEKLFF
TGTGCCAGCAGTTTAAGGACAGGGGGTAATGAAAAACTGTTTTTT
>TRBV5-8|TRBJ2-4|TRBD1|few
CASSLARQGAGDIQYF
TGTGCCAGCAGCTTGGCCAGACAGGGGGCTGGAGACATTCAGTACTTC
>TRBV6-6|TRBJ1-2|TRBD1|.
CASSSPTGLDGYTF
TGTGCCAGCAGTTCTCCGACAGGGCTGGATGGCTACACCTTC
>TRBV5-1|TRBJ1-3|.|.
CASSLDGAAGNTIYF
TGCGCCAGCAGCTTGGACGGGGCCGCTGGAAACACCATATATTTT
>TRBV7-2|TRBJ2-7|.|.
CASSGVTYEQYF
TGTGCCAGCAGCGGGGTAACCTACGAGCAGTACTTC